One and the same sample provided the 9 T cell receptor beta chains below, sequenced in a study of blood T cell repertoires in COVID-19. The assay was immunoSEQ multiplex PCR, and TCRdb's table has in-frame clones only and misses some. Among approximately 120,000 clones listed, around 70% were seen once. Source material: peripheral blood. Receptor source: a man of 80 years or more with COVID-19, enrolled during active disease.

V is TRBV5-1 and J is TRBJ2-5; 10 nucleotides match TRBD2. Germline trimming cut 0 bases from V and 4 bases from J; bases unmatched to any gene: 6. Germline V lookup: CDR1 SGHRS, CDR2 YFSETQ. The CDR3 is 16 amino acids. CDR3 nucleotide sequence: TGCGCCAGCAGCTTGGTAGCGGGAGGCGGCGGAGAGACCCAGTACTTC. This gives the protein CASSLVAGGGGETQYF.

This clone was seen once. This chain links TRBV18 with TRBJ2-1, with TRBD2 matching over 8 bases. CDR1 is KGHSH, CDR2 LQKENI, per germline. The V segment lost 1 base and the J segment 12 bases; nucleotides outside the gene matches: 2. The CDR3 sequence is 12 residues long. The CDR3 sequence is CASSPQREGQFF. As DNA, the CDR3 is TGTGCCAGCTCACCACAACGGGAGGGGCAGTTCTTC. Based on the CDR3 plus reference TRBV18 and TRBJ2-1, the full variable domain is NAGVMQNPRHLVRRRGQEARLRCSPMKGHSHVYWYRQLPEEGLKFMVYLQKENIIDESGMPKERFSAEFPKEGPSILRIQQVVRGDSAAYFCASSPQREGQFFGPGTRLTVL.

The gene calls are TRBV29-1 and TRBJ2-7; TRBD1 matches at 7 bases. CDR1 is SQVTM, CDR2 ANQGSEA, per germline. The CDR3 consists of 13 residues. After removal of 3 bases from V and 3 bases from J, the junction contained 5 bases not matched to a gene. DNA of the CDR3: TGCAGCGTTGAGGGACACAGGGGCTACGAGCAGTACTTC. Encoded protein: CSVEGHRGYEQYF.

The chain uses TRBV2 and TRBJ1-4; D gene unclear. This CDR3 spans 11 amino acids. Germline assignment: CDR1 SNHLY and CDR2 FYNNEI. The germline V and J ends were trimmed by 5 bases and 8 bases, with 6 bases remaining between them. The CDR3 DNA reads TGTGCCAGCAGTTTACAGGAAAAACTGTTTTTT. Translation gives CASSLQEKLFF.

The chain has TRBV6-5 and TRBJ1-1; no reliable D call. The CDR3 sequence is 11 residues long. Per the germline V gene, CDR1 is MNHEY and CDR2 is SVGAGI. Between the trimmed V and J ends, which lost 7 bases and 1 base, there was a span of 4 bases. Here the CDR3 DNA reads TGTGCCAGCAAACAGAACACTGAAGCTTTCTTT. Translating gives CASKQNTEAFF.

CDR3 coding DNA: TGTGCCAGCAGCTCGGGACTAGCGGGAGGTGAGCAGTTCTTC. Translating gives CASSSGLAGGEQFF. This rearrangement joins TRBV7-3 to TRBJ2-1, with 15 bases lining up with TRBD2. The CDR3 has 14 amino acids. Germline CDR1 and CDR2: SGHTA and FQGTGA. Trimming at V came to 4 bases and at J to 9 bases, leaving 1 base not matched to a gene.

The chain has TRBV6-2 or TRBV6-3 and TRBJ2-4; 8 bases fit TRBD2. The CDR3 runs 14 residues. V shed 5 bases and J 4 bases; nucleotides not matched to a gene: 4. Germline loops: CDR1 MNHEY, CDR2 SVGEGT. CDR3 protein: CASSPGLGKNIQYF. DNA of the CDR3: TGTGCCAGCAGTCCGGGACTAGGGAAAAACATTCAGTACTTC.

The chain carries TRBV28 and TRBJ1-2, with D possibly being TRBD1 (5 bases). V lost 7 bases and J lost 8, with 17 bases in between. The CDR3 spans 13 residues. The germline V gene has CDR1 MDHEN and CDR2 SYDVKM. CDR3 nucleotides: TGTGCCAGCAACCCAATGGGACTAGGAGGCTACACCTTC. Protein sequence: CASNPMGLGGYTF.

This rearrangement joins TRBV6-5 to TRBJ2-1; TRBD2 might be the D (5 bases). The ends were cut back, 8 bases at V and 0 bases at J, with 8 bases in the middle. The CDR3 loop spans 13 amino acids. Germline loops: CDR1 MNHEY, CDR2 SVGAGI. The CDR3 DNA follows: TGTGCCAGCCGGGGTAGCTCCTACAATGAGCAGTTCTTC. It yields the protein CASRGSSYNEQFF.